The 30 T cell receptor beta chains given below trace back to one sample, sequenced in a study of hypomethylating agent response in myelodysplastic syndrome. Repertoires were generated with immunoSEQ multiplex PCR, while TCRdb's copy carries only in-frame clones and drops some. The repertoire includes 5,000 or so clones, around 83% of them detected once, and 20% to 25% sits in the top ten. This material consisted of bone marrow, taken before or after starting hypomethylating agent treatment for myelodysplastic syndrome (not recorded which). The receptors were gathered from a human donor with myelodysplastic syndrome.

V gene TRBV5-8 combines with J gene TRBJ2-1; 8 bases are shared with TRBD1. Losses at the gene ends were 0 bases for V and 6 bases for J; bases not matched to a gene: 5. The germline CDR1 and CDR2 sequences are SGHTS and YDEGEE. The length of the CDR3 is 15 residues. The CDR3, as DNA: TGTGCCAGCAGCTTGGTTGGGCAGGGGGCCAATGAGCAGTTCTTC. It yields the protein CASSLVGQGANEQFF.

This chain uses TRBV5-1 with TRBJ2-1, with 8 bases aligning to TRBD2. Germline CDR1 is SGHRS and CDR2 is YFSETQ. The CDR3 loop spans 15 amino acids. The J segment lost 7 bases and the V segment lost 4 bases, leaving 10 bases of the junction unmatched. Here the CDR3 DNA reads TGCGCCAGCAGCGCCTTCAGCGGGAGAAGGAATGAGCAGTTCTTC. Translated: CASSAFSGRRNEQFF.

This chain joins TRBV7-6 and TRBJ2-2; D unclear. Between the trimmed V and J ends, which lost 3 bases and 4 bases, there was a span of 9 bases. Germline V gene lookup returns CDR1 SGHVS and CDR2 FNYEAQ. CDR3 length equals 14 residues. The CDR3 coding sequence is TGTGCCAGCAGCTTGAGACTGGGCACCGGGGAGCTGTTTTTT. Encoded protein: CASSLRLGTGELFF. Supplemented by reference TRBV7-6 and TRBJ2-2, the full variable domain reads GAGVSQSPRYKVTKRGQDVALRCDPISGHVSLYWYRQALGQGPEFLTYFNYEAQQDKSGLPNDRFSAERPEGSISTLTIQRTEQRDSAMYRCASSLRLGTGELFFGEGSRLTVL.

The rearrangement links TRBV20-1 to TRBJ1-1; D is uncertain. V lost 2 bases to trimming and J lost 11 bases, with 6 bases between them. The CDR3 is made up of 9 amino acids. Germline-derived CDR1 and CDR2 are DFQATT and SNEGSKA (reference sequence). The CDR3 bases are TGCAGTGCTAGATCGGGGGCTTTCTTT. The encoded protein is CSARSGAFF.

The rearrangement joins TRBV2 to TRBJ2-7; D perhaps matches TRBD2 (6 bases). Per germline, CDR1 SNHLY and CDR2 FYNNEI. Deletions cut 4 bases from V and 2 bases from J, with 9 bases between. CDR3 length: 13 residues. The CDR3 here is CASSVGLAYEQYF. Written as DNA, the CDR3 is TGTGCCAGCAGTGTGGGACTGGCCTACGAGCAGTACTTC.

In this sample, this clone turned up once. The chain uses TRBV4-1 and TRBJ2-1; 10 bases agree with TRBD2. Trimming removed 1 base from V and 3 bases from J; junction bases left unmatched: 6. The CDR3 sequence is 17 residues long. Germline assignment: CDR1 MGHRA and CDR2 YSYEKL. As DNA, the CDR3 is TGCGCCAGCAGCCAAGCAGGACTAGCGGAGTTCTACAATGAGCAGTTCTTC. Translated: CASSQAGLAEFYNEQFF.

The rearrangement links TRBV11-2 to TRBJ2-1; tentatively, D is TRBD1 (6 bases). V gave up 5 bases and J gave up 6 bases, with 11 bases separating them. This CDR3 region has 13 residues. Germline V lookup: CDR1 SGHAT, CDR2 FQNNGV. The CDR3 DNA reads as TGTGCCAGCAGCCTAGGGGGTGGCAATGAGCAGTTCTTC. Translating it yields CASSLGGGNEQFF.

This clone has only one observation. This chain joins TRBV2 and TRBJ1-4, with TRBD1 matching 9 bases. The J segment lost 2 bases and the V segment lost 7 bases, leaving 5 bases of the junction unmatched. The CDR3 sequence is 15 residues long. Per the germline V gene, CDR1 is SNHLY and CDR2 is FYNNEI. As DNA, the CDR3 is TGTGCCAGCATATGGGACAGGGTCACTAATGAAAAACTGTTTTTT. This codes for CASIWDRVTNEKLFF.

The rearrangement joins TRBV6-5 to TRBJ2-7; D is unclear. Trimming removed 5 bases at V and 2 bases at J, with 13 bases between. This CDR3 contains 14 residues. Germline V gene sequence: CDR1 MNHEY, CDR2 SVGAGI. The CDR3 DNA reads as TGTGCCAGCAGTCCCAGGTCCCCTCCCTACGAGCAGTACTTC. It yields the protein CASSPRSPPYEQYF.

The chain links TRBV11-2 to TRBJ2-3; the match to TRBD2 covers 12 bases. Germline lookup yields CDR1 SGHAT and CDR2 FQNNGV. This CDR3 spans 17 amino acids. The V segment lost 5 bases and the J segment 0 bases; nucleotides outside the gene matches: 6. The CDR3 reads CASSKRLAGVSTDTQYF. CDR3 sequence (DNA): TGTGCCAGCAGCAAGCGACTAGCGGGAGTGAGCACAGATACGCAGTATTTT.

V and J are TRBV28 and TRBJ1-1; TRBD1 agrees at 12 bases. This CDR3 region has 14 residues. Per the germline V gene, CDR1 is MDHEN and CDR2 is SYDVKM. Losses at the gene ends were 8 bases for V and 11 bases for J; bases not matched to a gene: 12. The CDR3 loop reads CASSSGDRGRDAFF. The CDR3 region has the DNA TGTGCCAGCTCGTCCGGGGACAGGGGGCGAGATGCTTTCTTT.

The chain has TRBV20-1 and TRBJ1-3; D is unresolved. Deletions cut 5 bases from V and 7 bases from J, with 6 bases between. The CDR3 sequence is 10 residues long. Germline CDR1 and CDR2: DFQATT and SNEGSKA (reference sequence). The DNA of the CDR3 is TGCAGTGCTGCCGGGAACACCATATATTTT. Translation gives CSAAGNTIYF.

The rearrangement links TRBV28 to TRBJ2-1; perhaps TRBD2 as D (6 bases). The CDR3 is 15 residues long. With 6 bases removed from V and 4 bases from J, the gap between germline ends came to 16 bases. Germline-derived CDR1 and CDR2 are MDHEN and SYDVKM. The CDR3 DNA follows: TGTGCCAGCAGCTCGCGGGAAGACGGGTACAATGAGCAGTTCTTC. Translating gives CASSSREDGYNEQFF.

J is TRBJ2-7 and V is TRBV6-5; D is possibly TRBD2 (6 bases). Trimming removed 6 bases at V and 0 bases at J, with 15 bases between. Germline CDR1 reads MNHEY; CDR2 reads SVGAGI. This CDR3 has 15 amino acids. The CDR3 region is CASRNQLDYSYEQYF. The DNA for the CDR3 is TGTGCCAGCAGGAACCAATTGGACTACTCCTACGAGCAGTACTTC.

The rearrangement links TRBV10-3 to TRBJ1-5; 7 nucleotides agree with TRBD1. The germline V gene has CDR1 ENHRY and CDR2 SYGVKD. The CDR3 contains 15 residues. J gave up 0 bases and V 2 bases, and 1 base lay outside the gene matches. The CDR3 nucleotides are TGTGCCATCAGTGAGGGACAGGTTAGCAATCAGCCCCAGCATTTT. Translating gives CAISEGQVSNQPQHF.

V usage is TRBV7-9 and J usage is TRBJ1-2; D perhaps matches TRBD1 (5 bases). Germline CDR1 and CDR2: SEHNR and FQNEAQ (reference sequence). The CDR3 contains 14 residues. V was clipped by 4 bases and J by 4 bases, with 13 bases between them. The CDR3 DNA follows: TGTGCCAGCAGCTCATCTGGGGCTTTCTATGGCTACACCTTC. This gives the protein CASSSSGAFYGYTF. Combining the CDR3 with reference TRBV7-9 and TRBJ1-2 gives the whole variable domain DTGVSQNPRHKITKRGQNVTFRCDPISEHNRLYWYRQTLGQGPEFLTYFQNEAQLEKSRLLSDRFSAERPKGSFSTLEIQRTEQGDSAMYLCASSSSGAFYGYTFGSGTRLTVV.

The chain employs TRBV7-2 and TRBJ2-2, with D possibly being TRBD1 or TRBD2 (5 bases each). Trimming took 5 bases from V and 3 from J, leaving 13 bases between them. This CDR3 comprises 15 residues. Looked up from germline, CDR1 is SGHTA and CDR2 is FQGNSA. CDR3 in DNA: TGTGCCAGCAGCCCTGTGAGGGGAGACACCGGGGAGCTGTTTTTT. Encoded protein: CASSPVRGDTGELFF.

V is TRBV9 and J is TRBJ2-5, with TRBD2 matching over 11 bases. This CDR3 has 16 residues. Looked up from germline, CDR1 is SGDLS and CDR2 is YYNGEE. V was clipped by 2 bases and J by 2 bases; unmatched bases: 5. The CDR3 protein is CASSVWGLAAQETQYF. The CDR3, as DNA: TGTGCCAGCAGCGTTTGGGGACTAGCGGCACAAGAGACCCAGTACTTC.

The gene calls are TRBV5-1 and TRBJ2-1; 9 bases align to TRBD2. The CDR3 extends over 15 amino acids. Germline V gene lookup returns CDR1 SGHRS and CDR2 YFSETQ. After removal of 0 bases from V and 5 bases from J, the junction contained 3 bases not matched to a gene. The CDR3 spells CASSLALAGNNEQFF. CDR3 sequence (DNA): TGCGCCAGCAGCTTGGCCCTAGCGGGAAACAATGAGCAGTTCTTC.

The rearrangement links TRBV7-9 to TRBJ1-1; D not certain. V shed 8 bases and J shed 0 bases, with 4 bases lying between them. This CDR3 is 11 amino acids long. Germline-derived CDR1 and CDR2 are SEHNR and FQNEAQ (reference sequence). This chain's CDR3 is CASAVNTEAFF. The CDR3, as DNA: TGTGCCAGCGCTGTGAACACTGAAGCTTTCTTT. Full variable domain (missing parts from reference TRBV7-9 and TRBJ1-1): DTGVSQNPRHKITKRGQNVTFRCDPISEHNRLYWYRQTLGQGPEFLTYFQNEAQLEKSRLLSDRFSAERPKGSFSTLEIQRTEQGDSAMYLCASAVNTEAFFGQGTRLTVV.

The chain links TRBV19 to TRBJ1-2; maybe TRBD1 (5 bases). Germline-derived CDR1 and CDR2 are LNHDA and SQIVND (reference sequence). The V end lost 7 bases, the J end lost 2 bases, and 14 bases lay between the germline ends. The CDR3 covers 14 residues. CDR3 loop: CASIQGSLNYGYTF. The CDR3 nucleotides read TGTGCCAGTATTCAGGGTAGTCTAAACTATGGCTACACCTTC.

V and J are TRBV6-6 and TRBJ2-7, with D possibly being TRBD2 (6 bases). There are 14 residues in the CDR3. Looked up from germline, CDR1 is MNHNY and CDR2 is SVGAGI (reference sequence). Trimming removed 4 bases at V and 4 bases at J, with 14 bases between. This CDR3 reads CASSLGGGPYEQYF. Written as DNA, the CDR3 is TGTGCCAGCAGTTTGGGGGGTGGGCCGTACGAGCAGTACTTC.

This clone was seen only a few times. The V call is TRBV5-4, the J call TRBJ1-5; maybe TRBD1 (5 bases). Germline CDR1 SGHNT, CDR2 YYREEE (reference sequence). The V end was cut by 4 bases, the J end by 4 bases, with 12 bases between. The CDR3 loop spans 14 amino acids. CDR3 sequence reads: CASSPGTDNQPQHF. CDR3 coding DNA: TGTGCCAGCAGCCCCGGGACGGATAATCAGCCCCAGCATTTT. The full variable domain, its missing parts supplied by reference TRBV5-4 and TRBJ1-5, is ETGVTQSPTHLIKTRGQQVTLRCSSQSGHNTVSWYQQALGQGPQFIFQYYREEENGRGNFPPRFSGLQFPNYSSELNVNALELDDSALYLCASSPGTDNQPQHFGDGTRLSIL.

The chain recombines TRBV27 with TRBJ1-2, with D possibly matching TRBD1 (6 bases). Germline CDR1 and CDR2: MNHEY and SMNVEV (reference sequence). This CDR3 spans 12 amino acids. The V end lost 5 bases, the J end lost 4 bases, and 8 bases lay between the germline ends. This CDR3 is CASSEGGYGYTF. CDR3 nucleotide sequence: TGTGCCAGCAGTGAAGGGGGCTATGGCTACACCTTC.

J is TRBJ2-2 and V is TRBV28, with 9 bases fitting TRBD1. Germline CDR1 MDHEN, CDR2 SYDVKM. This CDR3 is 15 amino acids long. V lost 6 bases to trimming and J lost 4 bases; unmatched junction nucleotides: 6. The CDR3 DNA sequence: TGTGCCAGCAGGCGGACAGGGGTGGCCACCGGGGAGCTGTTTTTT. It codes for CASRRTGVATGELFF.

This clone was counted a single time. V usage is TRBV2 and J usage is TRBJ2-5; D gene ambiguous. V was pared by 6 bases and J by 0 bases, with 2 bases between. The CDR3 covers 11 residues. Germline V lookup: CDR1 SNHLY, CDR2 FYNNEI. The CDR3 DNA is TGTGCCAGCAGAAACCAAGAGACCCAGTACTTC. Translated, it gives CASRNQETQYF.

The gene calls are TRBV6-6 and TRBJ2-3; 9 nucleotides agree with TRBD2. V lost 7 bases, J lost 4 bases, and 3 bases stayed unmatched. This CDR3 region has 13 residues. Germline V gene data show CDR1 as MNHNY and CDR2 as SVGAGI (reference sequence). CDR3 sequence reads: CASILAGADTQYF. DNA of the CDR3: TGTGCCAGCATATTAGCGGGAGCAGATACGCAGTATTTT.

The DNA of the CDR3 is TGTGCCAGCAGTTTCAACCGAGGGGTGGGCGGCTACACCTTC. Amino acid sequence: CASSFNRGVGGYTF. The chain carries TRBV6-5 and TRBJ1-2, with a weak D call TRBD1 (5 bases). Per the germline V gene, CDR1 is MNHEY and CDR2 is SVGAGI. The CDR3 totals 14 residues. V was cut by 4 bases and J by 8 bases, with 17 bases left in between.

The chain employs TRBV30 and TRBJ2-7, with 8 bases matching TRBD1. Germline loops: CDR1 GTSNPN, CDR2 SVGIG (reference sequence). The CDR3 consists of 14 residues. J lost 7 bases, V lost 0 bases, and 8 bases had no gene match. The CDR3 is CAWSVGTGWGEQYF. As DNA, the CDR3 is TGTGCCTGGAGTGTAGGGACAGGCTGGGGGGAGCAGTACTTC.

V and J are TRBV5-1 and TRBJ2-6, with no clear D. V was clipped by 0 bases and J by 0 bases, with 13 bases between them. The germline V gene has CDR1 SGHRS and CDR2 YFSETQ. The CDR3 is 18 residues long. CDR3 sequence reads: CASSLAGQVNSGANVLTF. The CDR3 bases are TGCGCCAGCAGCTTGGCCGGTCAGGTTAACTCTGGGGCCAACGTCCTGACTTTC.